One and the same sample provided the 9 T cell receptor beta chains below, sequenced in a study of CD4+ T cells in melanoma (dated 2022 in TCRdb). The library relied on the immunoSEQ multiplex PCR assay. TCRdb took this table from immuneACCESS and kept in-frame rearrangements with V and J called. Such tables lack part of the clones; where checked against another copy, unresolved V genes explain under half of the gap, and the rest is unexplained. This sample comprises around 6,600 clones, about three fifths of them detected only once. Of the sample, approximately 23% falls within the top ten clones. Sequences were obtained from cells from a culture (not recorded whether cultured in vitro). The receptors come from a human donor with melanoma.

In its sample, this clone was seen once. The chain carries TRBV10-3 and TRBJ1-2; D may be TRBD1 (5 bases). Germline CDR1 and CDR2: ENHRY and SYGVKD. The V and J ends lost 0 bases and 5 bases respectively, with 10 bases between them. The CDR3 totals 14 residues. Here the CDR3 reads CAISESPGSYGYTF. CDR3 in DNA: TGTGCCATCAGTGAGTCACCAGGGTCATATGGCTACACCTTC.

V usage is TRBV9 and J usage is TRBJ1-6, with D perhaps matching TRBD1 (5 bases). Germline lookup yields CDR1 SGDLS and CDR2 YYNGEE. The CDR3 runs 17 residues. Trimming shortened V by 2 bases and J by 0 bases, and 12 bases separated the two germline ends. CDR3 coding DNA: TGTGCCAGCAGCGTTGGACACCCGAGCTCCTATAATTCACCCCTCCACTTT. Protein sequence: CASSVGHPSSYNSPLHF.

The chain couples TRBV7-9 to TRBJ2-2, with TRBD2 identical over 12 bases. Germline CDR1 SEHNR, CDR2 FQNEAQ (reference sequence). The CDR3 covers 18 residues. V gave up 5 bases and J gave up 1 base; unmatched junction bases: 8. CDR3 sequence (DNA): TGTGCCAGCAGCCCTACCCCGGGACTAGCGGGGAACACCGGGGAGCTGTTTTTT. This translates into CASSPTPGLAGNTGELFF.

The chain employs TRBV30 and TRBJ1-2, with TRBD1 matching over 8 bases. The ends lost 0 bases at V and 2 bases at J; junction bases unmatched: 2. This CDR3 is built from 14 residues. CDR1 is GTSNPN, CDR2 SVGIG, per germline (reference sequence). The CDR3 is CAWSVPGGNYGYTF. Written as DNA, the CDR3 is TGTGCCTGGAGTGTACCAGGGGGCAACTATGGCTACACCTTC.

This clone was seen just once. The chain recombines TRBV27 with TRBJ1-1; possible D gene TRBD1, 6 bases. The length of the CDR3 is 14 residues. CDR1 and CDR2 from the germline V gene are MNHEY and SMNVEV (reference sequence). Trimming pared 5 bases from V and 6 bases from J, leaving 16 bases between. The CDR3 DNA is TGTGCCAGCAGTGTTAACAGGGATTCCCCTGAAGCTTTCTTT. It encodes CASSVNRDSPEAFF.

The chain links TRBV23-1 to TRBJ2-3, with TRBD2 matching over 10 bases. TRBV23-1 is marked as an open reading frame, function uncertain. There are 17 residues in the CDR3. Unmatched junction bases numbered 8, after V lost 0 bases and J lost 5 bases. The CDR3 DNA reads TGCGCCAGCAGTCAATCCGGAACTAGCGGGGACCAAGATACGCAGTATTTT. Its translation: CASSQSGTSGDQDTQYF.

For the CDR3, the DNA is TGTGCCAGCAGCGTGGAGGGGGGTTACCAAGAGACCCAGTACTTC. Residues: CASSVEGGYQETQYF. This sequence joins TRBV9 and TRBJ2-5; perhaps D is TRBD1 or TRBD2 (6 bases each). This CDR3 region has 15 residues. The germline V gene encodes CDR1 SGDLS and CDR2 YYNGEE. V gave up 2 bases and J gave up 0 bases, with 11 bases separating them. The variable domain in full, completed from reference TRBV9 and TRBJ2-5, reads DSGVTQTPKHLITATGQRVTLRCSPRSGDLSVYWYQQSLDQGLQFLIQYYNGEERAKGNILERFSAQQFPDLHSELNLSSLELGDSALYFCASSVEGGYQETQYFGPGTRLLVL.

The chain is built from TRBV12-3 or TRBV12-4 and TRBJ1-1; D uncertain. This CDR3 has 11 amino acids. The V gene lost 5 bases and the J gene lost 8 bases, with 9 bases spanning the gap. The CDR3, as DNA: TGTGCCAGCAGTGGAGGGTGGGAAGCTTTCTTT. Translation: CASSGGWEAFF.

V and J are TRBV2 and TRBJ2-7, with 12 bases matching TRBD2. V gave up 6 bases and J gave up 5 bases; unmatched junction bases: 8. Looked up from germline, CDR1 is SNHLY and CDR2 is FYNNEI. The CDR3 loop spans 15 amino acids. CDR3 coding DNA: TGTGCCAGCAGCCTACTAGCGGGGGGAGATAACGAGCAGTACTTC. This sequence encodes CASSLLAGGDNEQYF.